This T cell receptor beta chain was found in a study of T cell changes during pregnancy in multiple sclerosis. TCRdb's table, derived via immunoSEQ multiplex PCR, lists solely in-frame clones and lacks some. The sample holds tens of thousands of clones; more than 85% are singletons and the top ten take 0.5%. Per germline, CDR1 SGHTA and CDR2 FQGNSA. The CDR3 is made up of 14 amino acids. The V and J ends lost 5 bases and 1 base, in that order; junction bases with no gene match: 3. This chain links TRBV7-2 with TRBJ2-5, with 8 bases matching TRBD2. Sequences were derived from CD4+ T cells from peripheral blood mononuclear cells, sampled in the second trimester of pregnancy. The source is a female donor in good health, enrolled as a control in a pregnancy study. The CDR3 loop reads CASSLGLVQETQYF. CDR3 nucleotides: TGTGCCAGCAGCCTGGGACTAGTCCAAGAGACCCAGTACTTC.